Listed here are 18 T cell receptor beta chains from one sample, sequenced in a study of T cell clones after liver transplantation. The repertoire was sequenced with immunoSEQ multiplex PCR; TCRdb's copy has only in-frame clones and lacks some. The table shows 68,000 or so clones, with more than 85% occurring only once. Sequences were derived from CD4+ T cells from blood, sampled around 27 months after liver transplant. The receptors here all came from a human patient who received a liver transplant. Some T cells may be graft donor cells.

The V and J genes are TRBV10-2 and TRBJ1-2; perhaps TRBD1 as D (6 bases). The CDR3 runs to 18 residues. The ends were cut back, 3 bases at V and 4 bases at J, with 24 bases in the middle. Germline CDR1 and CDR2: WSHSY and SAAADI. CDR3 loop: CASSEHRSGGESLYGYTF. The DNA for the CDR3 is TGCGCCAGCAGTGAACATCGTTCGGGGGGCGAGTCGCTCTATGGCTACACCTTC.

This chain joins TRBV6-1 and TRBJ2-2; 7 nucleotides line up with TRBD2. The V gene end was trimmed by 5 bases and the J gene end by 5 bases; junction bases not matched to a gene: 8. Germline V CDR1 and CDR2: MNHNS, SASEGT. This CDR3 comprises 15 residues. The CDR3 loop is CASSRGGLGTGELFF. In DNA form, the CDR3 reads TGTGCCAGCAGTCGGGGAGGGCTGGGGACCGGGGAGCTGTTTTTT.

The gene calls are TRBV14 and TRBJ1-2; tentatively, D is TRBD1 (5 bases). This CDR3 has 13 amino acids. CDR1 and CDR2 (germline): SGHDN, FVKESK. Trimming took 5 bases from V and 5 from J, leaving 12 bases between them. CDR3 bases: TGTGCCAGCAGCGTTTCGAGGGGTTATGGCTACACCTTC. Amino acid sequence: CASSVSRGYGYTF.

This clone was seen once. This CDR3 reads CASRLGETQYF. The CDR3 DNA reads as TGTGCCAGTAGACTTGGGGAGACCCAGTACTTC. This rearrangement joins TRBV19 to TRBJ2-5; D not resolved. CDR1 is LNHDA and CDR2 is SQIVND in the germline V gene (reference sequence). CDR3 length: 11 residues. V shed 6 bases and J shed 5 bases, with 7 bases lying between them.

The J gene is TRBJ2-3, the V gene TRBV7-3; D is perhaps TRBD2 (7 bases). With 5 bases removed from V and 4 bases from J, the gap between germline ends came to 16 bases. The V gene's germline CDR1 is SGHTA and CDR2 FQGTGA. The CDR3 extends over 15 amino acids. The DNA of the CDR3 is TGTGCCAGCAGCCCCTCGGCGGGGGCCCCAGATACGCAGTATTTT. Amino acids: CASSPSAGAPDTQYF.

The CDR3 DNA is TGTGCCAGCTCAGCACTAACAGGGCCCATGAACACTGAAGCTTTCTTT. It is translated as CASSALTGPMNTEAFF. V is TRBV18 and J is TRBJ1-1, with a possible D match to TRBD1 (6 bases). This CDR3 contains 16 residues. Germline V CDR1 and CDR2: KGHSH, LQKENI. The V end was cut by 5 bases, the J end by 0 bases, with 16 bases between.

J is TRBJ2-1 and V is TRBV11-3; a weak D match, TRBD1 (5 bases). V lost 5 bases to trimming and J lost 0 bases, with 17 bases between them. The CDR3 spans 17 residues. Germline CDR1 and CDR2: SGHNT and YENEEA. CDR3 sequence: CASSPWAQEFSYNEQFF. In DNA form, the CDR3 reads TGTGCCAGCAGCCCATGGGCACAGGAATTCTCCTACAATGAGCAGTTCTTC.

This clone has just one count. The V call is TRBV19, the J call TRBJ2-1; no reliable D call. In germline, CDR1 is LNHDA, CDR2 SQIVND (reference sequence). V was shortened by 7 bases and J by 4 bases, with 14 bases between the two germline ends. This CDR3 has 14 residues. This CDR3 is CASKRVSEYNEQFF. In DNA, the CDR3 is TGTGCCAGTAAAAGGGTGAGCGAGTACAATGAGCAGTTCTTC. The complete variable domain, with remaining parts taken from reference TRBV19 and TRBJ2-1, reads DGGITQSPKYLFRKEGQNVTLSCEQNLNHDAMYWYRQDPGQGLRLIYYSQIVNDFQKGDIAEGYSVSREKKESFPLTVTSAQKNPTAFYLCASKRVSEYNEQFFGPGTRLTVL.

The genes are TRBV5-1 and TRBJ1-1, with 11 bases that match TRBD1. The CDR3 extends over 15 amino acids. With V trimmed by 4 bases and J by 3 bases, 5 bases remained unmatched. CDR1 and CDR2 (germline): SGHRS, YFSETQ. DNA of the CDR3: TGCGCCAGCAGCAAATGGACAGGGGGCCACACTGAAGCTTTCTTT. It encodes CASSKWTGGHTEAFF.

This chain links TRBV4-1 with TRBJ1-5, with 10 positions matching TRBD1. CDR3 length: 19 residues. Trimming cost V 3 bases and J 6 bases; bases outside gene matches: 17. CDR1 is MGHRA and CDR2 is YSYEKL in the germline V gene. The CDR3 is CASSQGGTGEIWLFQPQHF. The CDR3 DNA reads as TGCGCCAGCAGCCAGGGAGGGACAGGGGAAATATGGTTGTTTCAGCCCCAGCATTTT.

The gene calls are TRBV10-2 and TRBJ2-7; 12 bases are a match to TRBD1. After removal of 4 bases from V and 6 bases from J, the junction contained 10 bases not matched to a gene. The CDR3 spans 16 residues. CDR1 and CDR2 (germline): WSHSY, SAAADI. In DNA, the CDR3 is TGCGCCAGCAGTGCCACCGCCGGGACAGGGGGCCGCGAGCAGTACTTC. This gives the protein CASSATAGTGGREQYF.

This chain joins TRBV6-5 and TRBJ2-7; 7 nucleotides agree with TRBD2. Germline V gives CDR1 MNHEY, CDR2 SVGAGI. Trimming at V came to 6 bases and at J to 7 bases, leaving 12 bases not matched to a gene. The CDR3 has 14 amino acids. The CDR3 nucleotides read TGTGCCAGCAGACCTAGCGGCGGACTGGGTGAGCAGTACTTC. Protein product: CASRPSGGLGEQYF.

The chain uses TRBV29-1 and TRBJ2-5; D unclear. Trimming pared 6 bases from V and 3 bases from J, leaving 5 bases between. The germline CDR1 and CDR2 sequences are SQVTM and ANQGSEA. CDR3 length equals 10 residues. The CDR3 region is CSVEEETQYF. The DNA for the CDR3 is TGCAGCGTCGAGGAAGAGACCCAGTACTTC.

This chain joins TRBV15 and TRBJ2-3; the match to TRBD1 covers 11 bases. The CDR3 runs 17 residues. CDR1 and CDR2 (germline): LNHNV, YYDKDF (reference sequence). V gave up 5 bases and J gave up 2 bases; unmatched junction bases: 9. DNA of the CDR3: TGTGCCACCAGCGGGTCGGACAGGGGGCTATTCACAGATACGCAGTATTTT. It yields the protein CATSGSDRGLFTDTQYF.

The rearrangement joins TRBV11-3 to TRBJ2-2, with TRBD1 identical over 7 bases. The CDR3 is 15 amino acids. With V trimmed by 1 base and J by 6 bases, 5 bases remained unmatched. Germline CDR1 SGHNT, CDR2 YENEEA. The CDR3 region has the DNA TGTGCCAGCAGCTTAGGAGACAGGGAAGCCGGGGAGCTGTTTTTT. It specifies CASSLGDREAGELFF. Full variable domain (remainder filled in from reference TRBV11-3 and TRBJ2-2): EAGVVQSPRYKIIEKKQPVAFWCNPISGHNTLYWYLQNLGQGPELLIRYENEEAVDDSQLPKDRFSAERLKGVDSTLKIQPAELGDSAVYLCASSLGDREAGELFFGEGSRLTVL.

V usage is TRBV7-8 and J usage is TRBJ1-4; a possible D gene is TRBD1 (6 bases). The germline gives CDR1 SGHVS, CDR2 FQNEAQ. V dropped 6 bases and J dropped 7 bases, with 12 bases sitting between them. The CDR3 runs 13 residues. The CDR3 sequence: CASSRLGGEKLFF. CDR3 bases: TGTGCCAGCAGTAGGTTAGGGGGTGAAAAACTGTTTTTT.

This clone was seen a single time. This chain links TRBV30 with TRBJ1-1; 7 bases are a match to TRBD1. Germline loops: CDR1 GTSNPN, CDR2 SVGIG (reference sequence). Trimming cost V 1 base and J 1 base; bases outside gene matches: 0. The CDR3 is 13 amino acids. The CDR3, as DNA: TGTGCCTGGAGTGGACAGGGGAACACTGAAGCTTTCTTT. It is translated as CAWSGQGNTEAFF.

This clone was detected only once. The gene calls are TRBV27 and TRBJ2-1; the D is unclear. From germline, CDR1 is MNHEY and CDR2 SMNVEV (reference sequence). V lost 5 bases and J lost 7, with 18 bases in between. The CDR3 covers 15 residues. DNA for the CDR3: TGTGCCAGCAGTCAAAATCCCCTAGGGTATAATGAGCAGTTCTTC. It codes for CASSQNPLGYNEQFF.